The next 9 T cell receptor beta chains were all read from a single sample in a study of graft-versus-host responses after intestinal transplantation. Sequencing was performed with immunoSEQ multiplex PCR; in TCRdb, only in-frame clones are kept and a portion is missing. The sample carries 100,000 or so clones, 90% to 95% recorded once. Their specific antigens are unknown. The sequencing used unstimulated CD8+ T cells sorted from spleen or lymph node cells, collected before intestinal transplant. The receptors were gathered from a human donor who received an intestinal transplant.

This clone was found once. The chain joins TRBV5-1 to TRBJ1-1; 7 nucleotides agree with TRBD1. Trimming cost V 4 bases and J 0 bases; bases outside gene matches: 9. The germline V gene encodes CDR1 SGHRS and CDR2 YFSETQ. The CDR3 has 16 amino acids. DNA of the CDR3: TGCGCCAGCAGCCCCTTCTCAGGGGGGCTGAACACTGAAGCTTTCTTT. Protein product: CASSPFSGGLNTEAFF.

CDR3 sequence: CASSPSQYNEQFF. CDR3 nucleotide sequence: TGTGCCAGCAGCCCCTCCCAGTACAATGAGCAGTTCTTC. V is TRBV11-3 and J is TRBJ2-1; D unresolved. The CDR3 totals 13 residues. Germline V gene data show CDR1 as SGHNT and CDR2 as YENEEA. Trimming removed 5 bases from V and 4 bases from J, with 9 bases in between.

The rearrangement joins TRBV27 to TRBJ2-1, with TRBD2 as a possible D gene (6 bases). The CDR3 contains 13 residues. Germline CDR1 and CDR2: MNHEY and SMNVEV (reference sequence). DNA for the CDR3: TGTGCAAGCCGGGGGAGCTCCTACAATGAGCAGTTCTTC. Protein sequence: CASRGSSYNEQFF.

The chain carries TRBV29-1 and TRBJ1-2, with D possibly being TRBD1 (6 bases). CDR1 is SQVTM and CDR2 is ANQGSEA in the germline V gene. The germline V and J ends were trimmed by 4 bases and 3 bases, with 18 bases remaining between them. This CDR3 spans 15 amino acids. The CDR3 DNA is TGCAGCGTTGTGAACAGGGCCCCCACGGACTATGGCTACACCTTC. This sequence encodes CSVVNRAPTDYGYTF.

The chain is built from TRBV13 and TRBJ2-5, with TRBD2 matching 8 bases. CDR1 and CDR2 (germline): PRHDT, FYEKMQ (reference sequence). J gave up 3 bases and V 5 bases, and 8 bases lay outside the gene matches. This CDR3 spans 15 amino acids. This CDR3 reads CASSRRGESKETQYF. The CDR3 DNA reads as TGTGCCAGCAGCAGGCGGGGGGAATCTAAAGAGACCCAGTACTTC.

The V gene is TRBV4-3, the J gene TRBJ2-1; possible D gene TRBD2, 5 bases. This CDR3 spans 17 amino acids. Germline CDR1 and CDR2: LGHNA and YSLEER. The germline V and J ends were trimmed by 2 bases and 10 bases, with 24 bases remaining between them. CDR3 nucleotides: TGCGCCAGCAGCCAAAAGGGAGACTCCTTAATGACGGGAGAGCAGTTCTTC. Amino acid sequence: CASSQKGDSLMTGEQFF.

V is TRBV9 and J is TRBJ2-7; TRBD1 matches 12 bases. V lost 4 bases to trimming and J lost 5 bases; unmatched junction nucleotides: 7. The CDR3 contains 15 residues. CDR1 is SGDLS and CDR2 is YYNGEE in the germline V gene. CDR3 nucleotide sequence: TGTGCCAGCAGCCCATCCGGGACAGGGGGCGACGAGCAGTACTTC. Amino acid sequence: CASSPSGTGGDEQYF.

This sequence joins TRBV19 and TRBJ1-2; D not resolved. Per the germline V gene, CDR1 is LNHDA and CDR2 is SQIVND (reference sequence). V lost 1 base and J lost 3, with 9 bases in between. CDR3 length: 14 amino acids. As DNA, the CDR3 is TGTGCCAGTAGTATAGTCAAGGGAGACTATGGCTACACCTTC. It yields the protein CASSIVKGDYGYTF.

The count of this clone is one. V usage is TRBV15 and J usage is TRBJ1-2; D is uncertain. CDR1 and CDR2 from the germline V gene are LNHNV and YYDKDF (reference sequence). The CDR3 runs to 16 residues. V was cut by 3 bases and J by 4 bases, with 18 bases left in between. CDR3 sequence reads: CATSSRREGGPYGYTF. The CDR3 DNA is TGTGCCACCAGCAGCCGACGGGAGGGAGGCCCCTATGGCTACACCTTC.